This T cell receptor (beta chain) was captured in a study of prognosis after radiotherapy for stage I lung cancer. Turning to the study itself: The study enrolled patients with stage I non-small cell lung cancer between early 2018 and early 2019. With a biologically effective dose of at least 100 Gy, radiotherapy took the form of SBRT split into 3 to 5 fractions.

Germline V gene lookup returns CDR1 SGHNT and CDR2 YYREEE (reference sequence). The CDR3 loop spans 16 amino acids. V lost 0 bases, J lost 3 bases, and 12 bases lay in between. This clonotype has a handful of counts. No antigen is known for it. Genomic DNA was the source, and TCR beta CDR3 was amplified from it by two-round multiplex PCR. Primers specific to each TRBV and TRBJ gene drove first-round PCR. TCRdb re-called the multiplex PCR reads through MiXCR, storing one row per CDR3 protein. Among around 60,000 distinct CDR3 sequences listed, 26% were seen once. Whole-study results and caveats: Frequencies of TRBV and TRBJ gene use reportedly varied by whether patients had metastases.

Imaging by CT and PET/CT found every patient node-negative, and no patient had prior chemotherapy, radiotherapy or other malignancies. The genes are TRBV5-4 and TRBJ2-2, with D possibly called TRBD1 or TRBD2 (6 bases each). This clonotype was sampled from a donor aged 50 or older with non-small cell lung cancer. The specimen comprised PBMCs, sampled before or after stereotactic body radiation therapy (not recorded which). CDR3 loop: CASSLGSGAYTGELFF. CDR3 nucleotides: TGTGCCAGCAGCTTGGGTTCGGGGGCCTACACCGGGGAGCTGTTTTTT.